This is a list of T cell receptor beta chains from one sample in a study of control samples from healthy donors and cancer patients. Profiling relied on immunoSEQ multiplex PCR, and the TCRdb table lists in-frame clones only, not all of them. The data contain some 140,000 clones, roughly 90% of them singletons. Sequenced sample: blood. All receptors derive from a young man in good health. Both conserved end residues are part of each CDR3.

V gene	J gene	CDR3 protein
TRBV28	TRBJ1-2	CASRGTGRGYGYTF
TRBV11-1	TRBJ2-5	CASSLGDRGMETQYF
TRBV27	TRBJ1-1	CASSLGTGGSNTEAFF
TRBV6-6	TRBJ1-1	CASSPDRYTEAFF
TRBV3-1/TRBV3-2	TRBJ2-1	CASSLTSGIYNEQFF
TRBV30	TRBJ1-1	CAWVKGNTEAFF
TRBV3-1/TRBV3-2	TRBJ2-7	CASSQYYEQYF
TRBV11-2	TRBJ2-1	CASSPLSGTSANEQFF
TRBV30	TRBJ2-7	CAWSPGQGIVAF
TRBV6-1	TRBJ2-1	CASSEAGGSYNEQFF
TRBV5-4	TRBJ2-3	CASSVDFTDTQYF
TRBV6-5	TRBJ1-4	CASSKGDRSNEKLFF
TRBV30	TRBJ2-1	CAWSVEGTSYNEQFF
TRBV3-1/TRBV3-2	TRBJ1-1	CASSQGQRNTEAFF
TRBV29-1	TRBJ1-1	CSASLTVMNTEAFF
TRBV6-5	TRBJ1-2	CASSRTSTGGGYTF
TRBV7-2	TRBJ2-3	CASSLGATAQYF
TRBV4-1	TRBJ1-2	CASSQDPRGGANYGYTF
TRBV5-1	TRBJ1-1	CASSPPSGNTEAFF